What follows are 16 T cell receptor beta chains derived from one specimen sequenced in a study of blood T cells in healthy people across ages. For the second PCR, which ran for roughly 6 to 12 cycles, a sample-barcoded 5' primer and a J-beta primer mix were used. MiXCR, run by TCRdb on the 5' RACE reads, gives a single entry per CDR3 protein. The sample has 1.5 million to 2 million distinct CDR3 sequences, just under 50% seen once. Sequences were obtained from blood. The receptors shown here come from a woman in her thirties or forties in good health.

In its sample, this clonotype was seen a few times. The J gene is TRBJ2-4, the V gene TRBV3-1, with TRBD2 matching 15 bases. The J call is uncertain, as TRBJ2-7 better fits the DNA end. Germline assignment: CDR1 LGHDT and CDR2 YNNKEL (reference sequence). The CDR3 length is 18 residues. CDR3 amino acids: CASSSPGTSGGQGYEQYF. The CDR3 coding sequence is TGTGCCAGCAGCTCCCCCGGGACTAGCGGGGGGCAAGGGTACGAGCAGTACTTC.

This clonotype was picked up a small number of times. This chain links TRBV20-1 with TRBJ1-2; no reliable D call. The germline V gene has CDR1 DFQATT and CDR2 SNEGSKA (reference sequence). The CDR3 loop spans 10 amino acids. CDR3 amino acids: CSVWAYGYTF. CDR3 bases: TGCAGCGTTTGGGCGTATGGCTACACCTTC.

This clonotype was counted only a few times. CDR3 in amino acids: CASSHLPGAFYGYTF. CDR3 bases: TGTGCCAGCAGCCACCTCCCCGGGGCCTTCTATGGCTACACCTTC. This chain links TRBV12-3 or TRBV12-4 with TRBJ1-2; D possibly corresponds to TRBD1 (5 bases). The V end lost 6 bases, the J end lost 4 bases, and 18 bases lay between the germline ends. The CDR3 has 15 amino acids.

This clonotype has only a few counts. The V call is TRBV7-2, the J call TRBJ2-7; a weak D match, TRBD1 (6 bases). CDR3 size: 14 residues. V lost 0 bases and J lost 8, with 14 bases in between. CDR1 and CDR2 from the germline V gene are SGHTA and FQGNSA. The CDR3 region has the DNA TGTGCCAGCAGCTTAGCGGGGGCCGCCAACAAGCAGTACTTC. It codes for CASSLAGAANKQYF.

This clonotype was recorded a few times. The rearrangement links TRBV20-1 to TRBJ1-2; TRBD1 is a possible D gene (6 bases). Germline CDR1 and CDR2: DFQATT and SNEGSKA (reference sequence). The CDR3 is 13 amino acids. Trimming took 5 bases from V and 6 from J, leaving 16 bases between them. CDR3 residues: CSAGGTYRDGYTF. CDR3 sequence (DNA): TGCAGTGCTGGGGGGACGTACAGGGATGGCTACACCTTC.

The rearrangement joins TRBV9 to TRBJ2-5, with 15 bases matching TRBD2. The CDR3 contains 14 residues. Per germline, CDR1 SGDLS and CDR2 YYNGEE. V trimming: 7 bases; J trimming: 5 bases; junction bases outside the gene matches: 3. The DNA for the CDR3 is TGTGCCAGCGGAGGGACTAGCGGGGGGGAGACCCAGTACTTC. The encoded protein is CASGGTSGGETQYF.

V is TRBV28 and J is TRBJ2-7; no reliable D call. CDR1 MDHEN and CDR2 SYDVKM come from the germline V gene. The ends were cut back, 11 bases at V and 3 bases at J, with 20 bases in the middle. The CDR3 length is 14 residues. The CDR3 region has the DNA TGTGCCGGCCGTTCCTCTATATCAAACTACGAGCAGTACTTC. Protein product: CAGRSSISNYEQYF.

This rearrangement joins TRBV28 to TRBJ2-5; TRBD1 is a possible D gene (5 bases). The germline V and J ends were trimmed by 2 bases and 6 bases, with 16 bases remaining between them. The CDR3 is 15 residues long. Germline CDR1 MDHEN, CDR2 SYDVKM. CDR3 DNA sequence: TGTGCCAGCAGTTTAACAGGCTCCCGCATGAAGACCCAGTACTTC. Residues: CASSLTGSRMKTQYF.

The rearrangement joins TRBV7-2 to TRBJ1-2; D is uncertain. Germline V gene data show CDR1 as SGHTA and CDR2 as FQGNSA. V was clipped by 5 bases and J by 4 bases, with 11 bases between them. The CDR3 spans 13 residues. The CDR3 reads CASSANIGYGYTF. For the CDR3, the DNA is TGTGCCAGCAGCGCAAACATCGGCTATGGCTACACCTTC.

The chain couples TRBV20-1 to TRBJ1-5, with 8 bases identical to TRBD1. After removal of 1 base from V and 3 bases from J, the junction contained 14 bases not matched to a gene. Germline V gene data show CDR1 as DFQATT and CDR2 as SNEGSKA (reference sequence). The CDR3 spans 18 residues. This chain's CDR3 is CSARAAETGDFLNQPQHF. Written as DNA, the CDR3 is TGCAGTGCTAGAGCAGCGGAGACAGGGGACTTTCTCAATCAGCCCCAGCATTTT.

The J gene is TRBJ2-7, the V gene TRBV5-1; 9 bases map to TRBD1. The V and J ends lost 2 bases and 2 bases, in that order; junction bases with no gene match: 2. This CDR3 spans 14 amino acids. Germline CDR1 is SGHRS and CDR2 is YFSETQ. The CDR3 DNA reads as TGCGCCAGCAGCTTTCGGACAGGGGCCTACGAGCAGTACTTC. This translates into CASSFRTGAYEQYF. The full variable domain, with the rest looked up from reference TRBV5-1 and TRBJ2-7, is KAGVTQTPRYLIKTRGQQVTLSCSPISGHRSVSWYQQTPGQGLQFLFEYFSETQRNKGNFPGRFSGRQFSNSRSEMNVSTLELGDSALYLCASSFRTGAYEQYFGPGTRLTVT.

This clonotype was counted a single time. The chain uses TRBV6-6 and TRBJ2-7; no firm D call. Germline lookup yields CDR1 MNHNY and CDR2 SVGAGI (reference sequence). The CDR3 is 13 amino acids. V lost 2 bases and J 5 bases, leaving 10 bases between the germline ends. The CDR3 spells CASSYGQLDEQYF. DNA of the CDR3: TGTGCCAGCAGTTACGGCCAGTTGGACGAGCAGTACTTC.

In this sample, this clonotype turned up a few times. V usage is TRBV6-1 and J usage is TRBJ1-1; 8 bases align to TRBD1. V lost 6 bases to trimming and J lost 1 base; unmatched junction nucleotides: 16. CDR3 length: 18 amino acids. The germline CDR1 and CDR2 sequences are MNHNS and SASEGT. The CDR3 spells CASSHPGIRTGWNTEAFF. DNA of the CDR3: TGTGCCAGCAGCCACCCAGGTATACGGACAGGGTGGAACACTGAAGCTTTCTTT.

This chain uses TRBV28 with TRBJ2-1; a weak D match, TRBD2 (6 bases). The CDR3 is 13 amino acids. CDR1 is MDHEN, CDR2 SYDVKM, per germline. V shed 7 bases and J shed 2 bases, with 9 bases lying between them. CDR3 protein: CASTLATYNEQFF. In DNA, the CDR3 is TGTGCCAGCACCCTAGCGACCTACAATGAGCAGTTCTTC.

In its sample, this clonotype was seen a few times. This chain links TRBV20-1 with TRBJ1-2, with a possible D match to TRBD1 (6 bases). Trimming took 5 bases from V and 4 from J, leaving 11 bases between them. In germline, CDR1 is DFQATT, CDR2 SNEGSKA (reference sequence). The CDR3 is 12 residues long. The CDR3 DNA reads as TGCAGTGCTGCCGGGGGCAGCTATGGCTACACCTTC. Translating it yields CSAAGGSYGYTF.

J is TRBJ2-1 and V is TRBV7-2; weak D call: TRBD2 (7 bases). The CDR3 is 16 amino acids. V gave up 6 bases and J gave up 6 bases, with 21 bases separating them. From germline, CDR1 is SGHTA and CDR2 FQGNSA. The CDR3 reads CASRPPVGGGPNEQFF. In DNA form, the CDR3 reads TGTGCCAGCAGACCCCCGGTGGGAGGGGGGCCCAATGAGCAGTTCTTC.